This T cell receptor (beta chain) was sequenced in a study of radiotherapy plus CTLA-4 blockade in lung cancer. Notes on the study in general: Dynamics of early blood T cell clones, together with interferon-beta, were reportedly the best predictors of response.

The table came from immunoSEQ multiplex PCR; TCRdb's copy has only in-frame clones and leaves some out. The top ten hold roughly 0.95% of the sample, which has 70,000 to 90,000 clones, around 84% seen once. To note about this clone: Its antigen is as yet unknown.

This CDR3 spans 13 amino acids. Trimming left V 11 bases short and J 0 bases short, with 11 bases between. Germline V gene lookup returns CDR1 MDHEN and CDR2 SYDVKM. This clonotype was obtained from a human donor with non-small cell lung cancer who had stable disease on radiotherapy plus ipilimumab. The chain links TRBV28 to TRBJ2-1; no clear D. The sequencing used peripheral blood, collected from a patient treated with radiotherapy plus ipilimumab. As DNA, the CDR3 is TGTGCCCACAAAAGGGACTCCTACAATGAGCAGTTCTTC. This gives the protein CAHKRDSYNEQFF.